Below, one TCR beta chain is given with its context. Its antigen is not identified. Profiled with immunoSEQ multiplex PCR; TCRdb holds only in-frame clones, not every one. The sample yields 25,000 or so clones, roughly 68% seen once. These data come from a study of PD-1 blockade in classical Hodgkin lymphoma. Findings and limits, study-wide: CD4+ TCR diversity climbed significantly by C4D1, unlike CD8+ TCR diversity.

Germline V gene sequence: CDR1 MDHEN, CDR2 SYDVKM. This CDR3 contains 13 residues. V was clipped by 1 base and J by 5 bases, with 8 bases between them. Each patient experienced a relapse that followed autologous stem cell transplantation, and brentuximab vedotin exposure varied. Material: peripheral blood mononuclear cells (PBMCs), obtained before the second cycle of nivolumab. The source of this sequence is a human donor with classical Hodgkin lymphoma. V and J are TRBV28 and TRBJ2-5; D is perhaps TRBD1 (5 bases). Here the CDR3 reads CASSLLGRETQYF. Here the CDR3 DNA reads TGTGCCAGCAGTTTATTGGGGCGGGAGACCCAGTACTTC.